These T cell receptor beta chains were read from a single sample in a study of T-cell memory formation after mild COVID-19. TCRdb re-derived calls from the 5' RACE reads in MiXCR, one entry per CDR3 protein. Altogether 130,000 to 150,000 distinct CDR3 sequences are present, under 7% being singletons, with the ten largest covering 2% to 2.5%. The specimen was PBMCs or a T cell subset sorted from them (not recorded which). Receptors originate from an adult woman who had mild COVID-19 (a few samples of this study predate the infection). Cell type and time point are not known. CDR3s include the opening cysteine and the closing phenylalanine or tryptophan. The order of the fields is J gene, D gene, V gene, clone size, CDR3 DNA, CDR3 protein. A D gene is named only where the DNA matches it firmly. Size is omitted from some rows. Given values are once, few, many or a class for expanded clones.

TRBJ1-1 | - | TRBV5-1 | many | TGCGCCAGCAGCTTGGGGGGACTGAACACTGAAGCTTTCTTT | CASSLGGLNTEAFF
TRBJ2-7 | - | TRBV3-1 | few | TGTGCCAGCAGCCAAGGCGTTCCCTACGAGCAGTACTTC | CASSQGVPYEQYF
TRBJ2-1 | - | TRBV5-5 | many | TGTGCCAGCAGCCCTACCCGCTTAACGGGGGCTTCAGGAGAGCAGTTCTTC | CASSPTRLTGASGEQFF
TRBJ1-2 | - | TRBV5-1 | many | TGCGCCAGCGGGGAGGGAACCTATGGCTACACCTTC | CASGEGTYGYTF
TRBJ1-2 | - | TRBV24-1 | - | TGTGCCACCAGTGATTTCCGCAATGGCTACACCTTC | CATSDFRNGYTF
TRBJ2-7 | - | TRBV30 | few | TGTGCCTGGAGTATCCAGATTGGGTCGTACGAGCAGTACTTC | CAWSIQIGSYEQYF
TRBJ2-1 | - | TRBV5-6 | many | TGTGCCAGCAGCTTGTCCCTAGCCTACAATGAGCAGTTCTTC | CASSLSLAYNEQFF
TRBJ2-7 | - | TRBV5-1 | many | TGCGCCAGCAGCCCGCGGAGGACGTCGGCCTACGAGCAGTACTTC | CASSPRRTSAYEQYF
TRBJ2-3 | TRBD2 | TRBV27 | many | TGTGCCAGCACCCCAGGGACTAGGAAGGATACGCAGTATTTT | CASTPGTRKDTQYF
TRBJ2-7 | TRBD2 | TRBV6-5 | many | TGTGCCAGCAGTGCGACTAGCGGAAGATTTTACGAGCAGTACTTC | CASSATSGRFYEQYF
TRBJ2-7 | - | TRBV5-1 | many | TGCGCCAGCAGCTTGGTGTCTTACGAGCAGTACTTC | CASSLVSYEQYF
TRBJ2-1 | - | TRBV4-3 | few | TGCGCCAGCAGCCAAGATCCCAGGGGCTCCTACAATGAGCAGTTCTTC | CASSQDPRGSYNEQFF
TRBJ1-2 | - | TRBV5-1 | many | TGCGCCAGCACACCAGGAGGGCTATATGGCTACACCTTC | CASTPGGLYGYTF
TRBJ2-1 | TRBD2 | TRBV7-9 | many | TGTGCCAGCAGCTTAGAGGATGCTAGCGGGTATACCTACAATGAGCAGTTCTTC | CASSLEDASGYTYNEQFF
TRBJ2-3 | - | TRBV9 | - | TGTGCCAGCAGCCGAGGGACCGCCACAGATACGCAGTATTTT | CASSRGTATDTQYF
TRBJ2-5 | - | TRBV10-3 | many | TGTGCCATCAGGCGGGCCTCGGAGCGGCATGGGACGCAGACCCAGTACTTC | CAIRRASERHGTQTQYF
TRBJ1-2 | - | TRBV28 | many | TGTGCCAGCACCTCAGACAGCTTCTATGGCTACACCTTC | CASTSDSFYGYTF
TRBJ2-5 | - | TRBV24-1 | - | TGTGCCACCAGTGATTGGGCCTCACCGGGAGAGACCCAGTACTTC | CATSDWASPGETQYF
TRBJ2-5 | - | TRBV5-1 | many | TGCGCCAGCAGCCGATCGCAAGAGACCCAGTACTTC | CASSRSQETQYF
TRBJ2-1 | - | TRBV24-1 | few | TGTGCCACCAGTGATTTGGGAGTTGGGAACAATGAGCAGTTCTTC | CATSDLGVGNNEQFF
TRBJ1-4 | - | TRBV12-3/TRBV12-4 | many | TGTGCCAGCAGTTTAGAGGGAGGACAACTGTTTTTT | CASSLEGGQLFF
TRBJ2-2 | - | TRBV5-1 | few | TGCGCCAGCAACACGGGACATAGGAGTACCGGGGAGCTGTTTTTT | CASNTGHRSTGELFF
TRBJ1-5 | TRBD1 | TRBV19 | few | TGTGCCACCCAAATACAGGGGGACCAGCCCCAGCATTTT | CATQIQGDQPQHF
TRBJ1-3 | - | TRBV20-1 | many | TGCAGTGCTAGAGATACGGGGGACGCTGGAAACACCATATATTTT | CSARDTGDAGNTIYF
TRBJ1-5 | - | TRBV6-6 | few | TGTGCCAGCAGTTATGGTCCCCGGGGTAGCAATCAGCCCCAGCATTTT | CASSYGPRGSNQPQHF
TRBJ1-1 | - | TRBV19 | - | TGTGCCAGTAGTACCAGGCTAACTGAAGCTTTCTTT | CASSTRLTEAFF
TRBJ2-3 | - | TRBV6-4 | - | TGTGCCAGCAGCCCCACAGTCTCTCCCACAGATACGCAGTATTTT | CASSPTVSPTDTQYF
TRBJ1-2 | - | TRBV6-1 | - | TGTGCCAGCAGTGAAGGGGCCGGGAACTATGGCTACACCTTC | CASSEGAGNYGYTF
TRBJ2-7 | TRBD2 | TRBV12-3/TRBV12-4 | many | TGTGCCAGCAGTTTCAGGGCGGGAGGGATATACGAGCAGTACTTC | CASSFRAGGIYEQYF
TRBJ1-4 | TRBD1 | TRBV2 | few | TGTGCCAGCTTACCAGGGGGGACTAATGAAAAACTGTTTTTT | CASLPGGTNEKLFF
TRBJ2-2 | TRBD2 | TRBV24-1 | many | TGTGCCACCAGCCCAAGAACCGGGACTAGCGGGAGCACCGGGGAGCTGTTTTTT | CATSPRTGTSGSTGELFF
TRBJ2-7 | - | TRBV10-3 | few | TGTGCCAACTCAACTAGCCGATACGAGCAGTACTTC | CANSTSRYEQYF
TRBJ1-4 | - | TRBV5-6 | few | TGTGCCAGCAGCTTAGGGCGTAATGAAAAACTGTTTTTT | CASSLGRNEKLFF
TRBJ2-7 | TRBD1 | TRBV5-4 | many | TGTGCCAGCAGCTTGACAGGGGGTAGACACGAGCAGTACTTC | CASSLTGGRHEQYF
TRBJ1-2 | TRBD1 | TRBV11-2 | - | TGTGCCAGCAGCCGGACAGGGGAAGGTGGCTACACCTTC | CASSRTGEGGYTF
TRBJ2-5 | - | TRBV5-1 | - | TGCGCCAGCAGCTTTATCAGGGAGACCCAGTACTTC | CASSFIRETQYF
TRBJ2-2 | - | TRBV20-1 | few | TGCAGTGCTTCGGGATCCCCGGGACTTAGCACCGGGGAGCTGTTTTTT | CSASGSPGLSTGELFF
TRBJ1-1 | TRBD1 | TRBV6-5 | many | TGTGCCAGCAGCAAGGCAGGGGGAACAAGGGGGAGCACTGAAGCTTTCTTT | CASSKAGGTRGSTEAFF
TRBJ2-3 | - | TRBV12-3/TRBV12-4 | many | TGTGCCAGCAGCCGCCCCCTGGGTTTTGGCACAGATACGCAGTATTTT | CASSRPLGFGTDTQYF
TRBJ2-3 | TRBD2 | TRBV24-1 | many | TGTGCCACCAGTGACCGACGGACTAGCGGCACAGATACGCAGTATTTT | CATSDRRTSGTDTQYF
TRBJ2-1 | - | TRBV7-9 | many | TGTGCCAGCAGCTCGACAGCCGACAATGAGCAGTTCTTC | CASSSTADNEQFF
TRBJ2-3 | - | TRBV5-5 | many | TGTGCCAGCAGCCTAATCTGGGAGCAGTATTTT | CASSLIWEQYF
TRBJ2-1 | TRBD1 | TRBV20-1 | many | TGCAGTGCTCGGGACAGGGGAGGTAGCAATGAGCAGTTCTTC | CSARDRGGSNEQFF
TRBJ2-3 | - | TRBV24-1 | many | TGTGCCACCAGTGATTTCGACCCCACGGATACGCAGTATTTT | CATSDFDPTDTQYF
TRBJ2-7 | - | TRBV5-1 | many | TGCGCCAGCAGCCTCAGGGTTGCCTACGAGCAGTACTTC | CASSLRVAYEQYF
TRBJ2-1 | - | TRBV7-2 | - | TGTGCCAGCAGCTCCAGAGGACAGTCGTACAATGAGCAGTTCTTC | CASSSRGQSYNEQFF
TRBJ2-3 | - | TRBV25-1 | few | TGTGCCAGCAGTGGACAGAACCTTCAGGCAGATACGCAGTATTTT | CASSGQNLQADTQYF
TRBJ2-7 | TRBD1 | TRBV6-5 | few | TGTGCCAGCAGAATCGACAGGGGGCAAGGGAACGAGCAGTACTTC | CASRIDRGQGNEQYF
TRBJ1-2 | - | TRBV12-3/TRBV12-4 | - | TGTGCCAGCAGTTTACAGGGGCAGTATGGCTACACCTTC | CASSLQGQYGYTF
TRBJ2-5 | TRBD2 | TRBV10-3 | - | TGTGCCTCAAGACTAGCGGGGGCCAAAGAGACCCAGTACTTC | CASRLAGAKETQYF
TRBJ1-3 | - | TRBV5-1 | few | TGCGCCAGCACCCTACCTACAGGGAACAGGGCCTCTGGAAACACCATATATTTT | CASTLPTGNRASGNTIYF
TRBJ1-1 | TRBD1 | TRBV6-6 | - | TGTGCCAGCAGTTACTATTCCGGGACAGGGAGGAACACTGAAGCTTTCTTT | CASSYYSGTGRNTEAFF
TRBJ1-4 | - | TRBV25-1 | few | TGTGCCAGCAGTGAATTTGGTGAAAAACTGTTTTTT | CASSEFGEKLFF
TRBJ2-1 | - | TRBV4-2 | many | TGTGCCAGCAGCCCCCGGCTGCGGGACACCTTCAATGAGCAGTTCTTC | CASSPRLRDTFNEQFF